This T cell receptor (beta chain) was found in a study of glioma-infiltrating T cells after dendritic cell vaccination. The wider study: Autologous tumor lysate-pulsed dendritic cell vaccination was given between about 2002 and 2012.

The CDR3 covers 14 residues. Germline V gene sequence: CDR1 KGHSH, CDR2 LQKENI. Trimming removed 3 bases from V and 7 bases from J; junction bases left unmatched: 3. Libraries were prepared by immunoSEQ multiplex PCR; TCRdb keeps only in-frame clonotypes and omits some of them. Found here are 90,000 to 110,000 clones, 90% of them singletons; the top ten hold around 2.6%. Time point indicated: after dendritic cell vaccination, including at tumor progression/relapse. This receptor was taken from a human donor with glioblastoma. The sequencing here drew on blood, taken after dendritic cell vaccination. The rearrangement joins TRBV18 to TRBJ2-1; TRBD1 matches at 10 bases. CDR3 region: CASSPGTGENEQFF. The CDR3 DNA reads TGTGCCAGCTCACCTGGGACAGGGGAAAATGAGCAGTTCTTC.